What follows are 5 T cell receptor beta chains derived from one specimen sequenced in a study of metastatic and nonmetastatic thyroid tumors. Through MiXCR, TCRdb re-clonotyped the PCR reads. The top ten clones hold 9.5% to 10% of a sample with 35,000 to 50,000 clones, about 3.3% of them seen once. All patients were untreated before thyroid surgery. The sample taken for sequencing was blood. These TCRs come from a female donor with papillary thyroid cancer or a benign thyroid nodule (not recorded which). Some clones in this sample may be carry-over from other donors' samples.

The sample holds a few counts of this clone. CDR3 nucleotides: TGTGCCAGCATGGGTTCGGGACAGGGGATTTGGGAGCAGTACTTC. Translated: CASMGSGQGIWEQYF. This rearrangement joins TRBV5-5 to TRBJ2-7, with TRBD1 identical over 10 bases. The CDR3 runs to 15 residues. Unmatched junction bases numbered 13, after V lost 6 bases and J lost 7 bases. Germline CDR1 SGHKS, CDR2 YYEKEE (reference sequence).

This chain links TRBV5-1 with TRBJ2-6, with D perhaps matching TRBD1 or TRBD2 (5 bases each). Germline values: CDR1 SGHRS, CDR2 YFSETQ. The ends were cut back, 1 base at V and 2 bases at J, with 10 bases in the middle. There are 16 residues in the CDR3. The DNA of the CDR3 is TGCGCCAGCAGCTTGTCCTTGGGGGCTGGGGCCAACGTCCTGACTTTC. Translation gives CASSLSLGAGANVLTF.

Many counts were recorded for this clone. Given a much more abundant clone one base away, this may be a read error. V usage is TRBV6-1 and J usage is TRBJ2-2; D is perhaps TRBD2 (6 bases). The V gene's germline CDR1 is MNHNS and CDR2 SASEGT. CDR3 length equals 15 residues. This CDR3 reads CASGENGGMGGELFF. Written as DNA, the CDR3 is TGTGCCAGCGGTGAAAATGGAGGGATGGGCGGGGAGCTGTTTTTT.

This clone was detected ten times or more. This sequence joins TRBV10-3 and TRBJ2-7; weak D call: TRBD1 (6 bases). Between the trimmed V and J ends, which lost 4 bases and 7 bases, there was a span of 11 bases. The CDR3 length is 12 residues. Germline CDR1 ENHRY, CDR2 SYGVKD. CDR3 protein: CAISVQGGEQYF. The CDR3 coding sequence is TGTGCCATCAGTGTACAGGGTGGGGAGCAGTACTTC.

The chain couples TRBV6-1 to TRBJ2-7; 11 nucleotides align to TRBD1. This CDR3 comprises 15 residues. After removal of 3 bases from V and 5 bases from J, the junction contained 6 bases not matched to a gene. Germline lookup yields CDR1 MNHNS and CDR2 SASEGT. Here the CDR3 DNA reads TGTGCCAGCAGTGATTGGATGGGACAGGGGGACGAGCAGTACTTC. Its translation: CASSDWMGQGDEQYF.